The source of this T cell receptor beta chain is a study of CD8 T cells in Susac syndrome. When the RNA was reverse transcribed, random hexamers were used with an input of roughly 0.45 to 1 ug. TCRdb fed the immunoSEQ multiplex PCR reads into MiXCR, producing one record per CDR3 protein. The data contain about 190,000 distinct CDR3 sequences, approximately 95% of them singletons. This CDR3 spans 15 amino acids. Germline V lookup: CDR1 DFQATT, CDR2 SNEGSKA (reference sequence). Germline trimming cut 3 bases from V and 1 base from J; bases unmatched to any gene: 8. Comments on this clonotype: Its target is not known.

Points from the study as a whole: The relatively small number of individuals in the TCR sequencing and HLA analysis was acknowledged by the study.

The sequencing input was CD4+ T cells from PBMCs. The TCR originated in a human donor with Susac syndrome. The chain carries TRBV20-1 and TRBJ1-1, with TRBD1 identical over 7 bases. Written as DNA, the CDR3 is TGCAGTGCTAGTCGACTTGACAGGGCGAACACTGAAGCTTTCTTT. Translation gives CSASRLDRANTEAFF.